The 10 T cell receptor beta chains below come from one sample, sequenced in a study of T cell repertoires in cytomegalovirus infection. For these TCRs, the target antigens are not known. A single record per CDR3 protein comes from TCRdb applying MiXCR to the reads. The sample comprises fewer than 650,000 distinct CDR3 sequences, 40% of which are singletons, and 48% rests with the top ten. Sequenced material: cultured PBMCs, taken from culture after CMV antigen stimulation. Receptors originate from a human donor in good health (CMV status not recorded). Some clones in this sample may be carry-over from other donors' samples.

This clonotype showed up just a few times. The CDR3 is CASSEQGLGTEAFF. CDR3 coding DNA: TGTGCCAGCAGTGAACAGGGTTTGGGCACTGAAGCTTTCTTT. The chain uses TRBV12-3 or TRBV12-4 and TRBJ1-1; possibly TRBD1 for D (6 bases). The length of the CDR3 is 14 residues. Trimming took off 5 bases at V and 4 bases at J, with 14 bases between the two ends.

The chain combines TRBV6-1 with TRBJ1-4; possible D gene TRBD1, 5 bases. V dropped 6 bases and J dropped 4 bases, with 21 bases sitting between them. Germline lookup yields CDR1 MNHNS and CDR2 SASEGT. The CDR3 contains 17 residues. The CDR3 is CASSPPLRQFFNEKLFF. Here the CDR3 DNA reads TGTGCCAGCAGCCCGCCTCTACGACAGTTTTTTAATGAAAAACTGTTTTTT.

This clonotype occurred a few times. The chain has TRBV7-8 and TRBJ2-2; 8 nucleotides align to TRBD1. The CDR3 spans 15 residues. V shed 5 bases and J 7 bases; nucleotides not matched to a gene: 9. In germline, CDR1 is SGHVS, CDR2 FQNEAQ. The CDR3 DNA sequence: TGTGCCAGCAGCCCCCGGACAGGGACAGGCGGGGAGCTGTTTTTT. Its translation: CASSPRTGTGGELFF.

Written as DNA, the CDR3 is TGTGCCAGCAGTCGACAGGGGTTCGCCTACGAGCAGTACTTC. Residues: CASSRQGFAYEQYF. The genes are TRBV12-3 or TRBV12-4 and TRBJ2-7; 8 bases are a match to TRBD1. The ends lost 5 bases at V and 2 bases at J; junction bases unmatched: 5. CDR3 size: 14 residues.

This clonotype was detected a few times. CDR3 coding DNA: TGTGCCAGCAGCTCCGGGACAGTCAACACAGATACGCAGTATTTT. Translated: CASSSGTVNTDTQYF. The chain uses TRBV7-9 and TRBJ2-3; TRBD1 agrees at 7 bases. The CDR3 covers 15 residues. With 4 bases clipped from V and 2 bases from J, the junction kept 6 bases outside the gene matches. The germline V gene encodes CDR1 SEHNR and CDR2 FQNEAQ (reference sequence).

The chain joins TRBV7-6 to TRBJ2-1, with 7 bases fitting TRBD2. This CDR3 is 17 amino acids long. V was pared by 5 bases and J by 4 bases, with 14 bases of the junction left unmatched. Germline assignment: CDR1 SGHVS and CDR2 FNYEAQ. The CDR3 reads CASSPRVGGIAYNEQFF. The CDR3 nucleotides are TGTGCCAGCAGCCCCCGCGTGGGGGGGATTGCGTACAATGAGCAGTTCTTC.

V and J are TRBV6-2 or TRBV6-3 and TRBJ2-1, with D possibly TRBD2 on 5 matching bases. Trimming took off 2 bases at V and 3 bases at J, with 17 bases between the two ends. The CDR3 runs 17 residues. The germline CDR1 and CDR2 sequences are MNHEY and SVGEGT. The CDR3 DNA is TGTGCCAGCAGTTACCCCCTAGAGGGAATCGTCTACAATGAGCAGTTCTTC. Translated: CASSYPLEGIVYNEQFF.

The chain links TRBV6-5 to TRBJ2-7; 9 positions agree with TRBD1. Germline trimming cut 2 bases from V and 9 bases from J; bases unmatched to any gene: 20. The length of the CDR3 is 18 residues. The V gene's germline CDR1 is MNHEY and CDR2 SVGAGI. Here the CDR3 DNA reads TGTGCCAGCAGTTACCGGACTCCGGGACAGGGCTACGATACGATGCAGTACTTC. This encodes CASSYRTPGQGYDTMQYF.

The rearrangement uses TRBV5-1 and TRBJ2-1, with 10 bases fitting TRBD2. The CDR3 has 15 amino acids. Per germline, CDR1 SGHRS and CDR2 YFSETQ. After removal of 2 bases from V and 4 bases from J, the junction contained 3 bases not matched to a gene. CDR3 sequence (DNA): TGCGCCAGCAGCTTCCCGACTAGCGGGTACAATGAGCAGTTCTTC. As protein: CASSFPTSGYNEQFF.

A few counts support this clonotype. This sequence joins TRBV6-6 and TRBJ2-1; D remains unclear. CDR1 and CDR2 (germline): MNHNY, SVGAGI (reference sequence). The CDR3 contains 14 residues. Trimming left V 8 bases short and J 6 bases short, with 17 bases between. The CDR3 loop reads CASSSLIQSNEQFF. CDR3 sequence (DNA): TGTGCCAGCTCCTCTTTGATACAGAGCAATGAGCAGTTCTTC.